The 7 T cell receptor beta chains below all came from one sample that was sequenced in a study of beta chain features in type 1 diabetes. The sequenced template was cDNA made from the entire isolated RNA. Data came from immunoSEQ multiplex PCR; TCRdb stores just in-frame clones and leaves some out. This table has about 370,000 clones, around 16% appearing once. The sample comprised naive CD4+ T cells from blood. The receptors shown here come from a woman under 30 in good health.

The chain is built from TRBV5-1 and TRBJ1-2; tentative D call: TRBD1 (5 bases). CDR1 and CDR2 (germline): SGHRS, YFSETQ. V was pared by 0 bases and J by 6 bases, with 12 bases between. This CDR3 contains 14 residues. In DNA, the CDR3 is TGCGCCAGCAGCTTGGCCAGGGTCGAAGATGGCTACACCTTC. Protein: CASSLARVEDGYTF.

The chain carries TRBV4-1 and TRBJ1-1; D not resolved. V was pared by 6 bases and J by 0 bases, with 14 bases between. The CDR3 is 15 residues long. In germline, CDR1 is MGHRA, CDR2 YSYEKL. CDR3 amino acids: CASRYYWSLNTEAFF. The CDR3 coding sequence is TGCGCCAGCAGATACTATTGGAGCCTGAACACTGAAGCTTTCTTT.

The V call is TRBV20-1, the J call TRBJ2-3, with D possibly TRBD1 on 6 matching bases. Germline-derived CDR1 and CDR2 are DFQATT and SNEGSKA (reference sequence). V was cut by 3 bases and J by 7 bases, with 8 bases left in between. The CDR3 covers 11 residues. CDR3 coding DNA: TGCAGTGCTAGTCAGGGGAATACGCAGTATTTT. Translated, it gives CSASQGNTQYF.

This chain uses TRBV12-5 with TRBJ2-5; possible D gene TRBD1, 5 bases. CDR1 LGHNT and CDR2 FRNRAP come from the germline V gene. The ends were cut back, 5 bases at V and 5 bases at J, with 12 bases in the middle. The CDR3 is 13 amino acids. CDR3 protein: CASGPRGWETQYF. The CDR3 nucleotides read TGTGCTAGTGGTCCTAGGGGTTGGGAGACCCAGTACTTC.

V gene TRBV4-2 combines with J gene TRBJ2-7; 8 bases map to TRBD1. The CDR3 runs to 17 residues. Germline CDR1 reads LGHNA; CDR2 reads YNFKEQ. V lost 1 base, J lost 4 bases, and 12 bases stayed unmatched. Written as DNA, the CDR3 is TGTGCCAGCAGCCAAGTGGGGCGTAGGACAGGGCGGTACGAGCAGTACTTC. Amino acids: CASSQVGRRTGRYEQYF.

This clone was counted only a few times. This chain uses TRBV21-1 with TRBJ1-5; the table's D call, TRBD1, has no DNA check behind it. TRBV21-1 is reported as a pseudogene. The CDR3 totals 14 residues. The CDR3 coding sequence is TGTGCCAGCAGCGCCCACAGGGATTGTCAGCCCCAGCATTTT. This sequence encodes CASSAHRDCQPQHF.

This clone was seen a handful of times. The gene calls are TRBV10-3 and TRBJ1-5, with unresolved D. This CDR3 spans 12 amino acids. V was pared by 0 bases and J by 11 bases, with 8 bases between. The germline V gene encodes CDR1 ENHRY and CDR2 SYGVKD. This CDR3 reads CAISESSYAQHF. The CDR3 nucleotides are TGTGCCATCAGTGAGTCGAGTTACGCCCAGCATTTT.